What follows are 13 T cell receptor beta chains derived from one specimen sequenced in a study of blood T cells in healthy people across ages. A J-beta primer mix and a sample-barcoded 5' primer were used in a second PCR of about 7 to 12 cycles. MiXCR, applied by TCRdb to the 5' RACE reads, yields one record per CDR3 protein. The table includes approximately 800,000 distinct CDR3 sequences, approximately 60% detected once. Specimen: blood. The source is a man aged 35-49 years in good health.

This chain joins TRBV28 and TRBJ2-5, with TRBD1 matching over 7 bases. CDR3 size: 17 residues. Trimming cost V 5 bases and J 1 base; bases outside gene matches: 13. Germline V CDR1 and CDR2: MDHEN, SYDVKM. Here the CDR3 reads CASSHRPGQDFQETQYF. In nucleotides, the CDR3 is TGTGCCAGCAGTCATCGTCCTGGACAGGACTTCCAAGAGACCCAGTACTTC.

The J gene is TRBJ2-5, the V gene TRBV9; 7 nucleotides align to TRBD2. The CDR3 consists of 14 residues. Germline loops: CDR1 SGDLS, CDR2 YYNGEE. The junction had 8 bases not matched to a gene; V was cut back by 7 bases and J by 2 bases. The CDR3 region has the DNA TGTGCCAGCCAGGTGGGGGGGGAGCAAGAGACCCAGTACTTC. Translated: CASQVGGEQETQYF.

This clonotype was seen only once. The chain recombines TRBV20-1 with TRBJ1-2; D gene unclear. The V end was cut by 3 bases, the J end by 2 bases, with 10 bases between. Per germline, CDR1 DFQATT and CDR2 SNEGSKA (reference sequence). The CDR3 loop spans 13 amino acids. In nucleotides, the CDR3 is TGCAGTGCTAGGCAGGAAGGAAACTATGGCTACACCTTC. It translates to CSARQEGNYGYTF.

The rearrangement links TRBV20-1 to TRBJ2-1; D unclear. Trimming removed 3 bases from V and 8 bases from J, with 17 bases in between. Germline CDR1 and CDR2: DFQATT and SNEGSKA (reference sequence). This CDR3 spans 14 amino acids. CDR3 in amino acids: CSASGLALRDEQFF. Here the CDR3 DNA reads TGCAGTGCTAGTGGGTTAGCTCTTCGCGATGAGCAGTTCTTC.

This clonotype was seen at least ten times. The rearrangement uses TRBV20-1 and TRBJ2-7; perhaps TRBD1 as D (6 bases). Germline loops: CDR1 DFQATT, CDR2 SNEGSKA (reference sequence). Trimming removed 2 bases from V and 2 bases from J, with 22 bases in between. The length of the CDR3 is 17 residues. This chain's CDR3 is CSARSPVSRGPPYEQYF. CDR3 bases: TGCAGTGCTAGATCTCCCGTATCCAGGGGTCCTCCCTACGAGCAGTACTTC.

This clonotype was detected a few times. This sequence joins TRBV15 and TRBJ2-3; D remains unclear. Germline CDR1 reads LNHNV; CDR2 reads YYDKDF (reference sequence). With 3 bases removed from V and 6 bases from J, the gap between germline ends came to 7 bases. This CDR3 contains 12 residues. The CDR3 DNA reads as TGTGCCACCAGCAGTCCTGCGGATACGCAGTATTTT. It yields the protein CATSSPADTQYF. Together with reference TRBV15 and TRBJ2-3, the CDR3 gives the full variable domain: DAMVIQNPRYQVTQFGKPVTLSCSQTLNHNVMYWYQQKSSQAPKLLFHYYDKDFNNEADTPDNFQSRRPNTSFCFLDIRSPGLGDTAMYLCATSSPADTQYFGPGTRLTVL.

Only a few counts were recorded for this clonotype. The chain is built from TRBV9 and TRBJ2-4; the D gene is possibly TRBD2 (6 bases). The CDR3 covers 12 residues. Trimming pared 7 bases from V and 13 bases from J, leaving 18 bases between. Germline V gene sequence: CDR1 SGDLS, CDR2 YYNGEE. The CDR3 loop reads CASGSAPGEQYF. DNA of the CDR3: TGTGCCAGCGGCTCAGCCCCGGGGGAGCAGTACTTC. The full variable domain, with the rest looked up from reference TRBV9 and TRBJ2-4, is DSGVTQTPKHLITATGQRVTLRCSPRSGDLSVYWYQQSLDQGLQFLIQYYNGEERAKGNILERFSAQQFPDLHSELNLSSLELGDSALYFCASGSAPGEQYFGAGTRLSVL.

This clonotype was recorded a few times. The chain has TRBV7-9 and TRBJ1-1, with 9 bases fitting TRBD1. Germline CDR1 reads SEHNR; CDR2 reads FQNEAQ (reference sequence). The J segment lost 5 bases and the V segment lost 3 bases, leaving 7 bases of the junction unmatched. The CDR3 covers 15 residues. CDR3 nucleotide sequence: TGTGCCAGCAGCTTGGGGACAGGGTTCTCGACTGAAGCTTTCTTT. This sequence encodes CASSLGTGFSTEAFF.

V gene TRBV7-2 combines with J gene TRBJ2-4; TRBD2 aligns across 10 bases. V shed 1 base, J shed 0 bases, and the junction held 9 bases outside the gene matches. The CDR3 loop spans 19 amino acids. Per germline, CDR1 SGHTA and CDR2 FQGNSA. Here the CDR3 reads CASSLGPSGGTIAKNIQYF. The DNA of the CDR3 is TGTGCCAGCAGCTTAGGACCTAGCGGGGGTACTATAGCCAAAAACATTCAGTACTTC.

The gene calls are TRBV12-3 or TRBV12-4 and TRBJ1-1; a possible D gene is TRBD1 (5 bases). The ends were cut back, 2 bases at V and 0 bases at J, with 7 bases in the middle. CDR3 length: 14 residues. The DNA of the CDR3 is TGTGCCAGCAGTTTACAGGGTGTGAACACTGAAGCTTTCTTT. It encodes CASSLQGVNTEAFF.

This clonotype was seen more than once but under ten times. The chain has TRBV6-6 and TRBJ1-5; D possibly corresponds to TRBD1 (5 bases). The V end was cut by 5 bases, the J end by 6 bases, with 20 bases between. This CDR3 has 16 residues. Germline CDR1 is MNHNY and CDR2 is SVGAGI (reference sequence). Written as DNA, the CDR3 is TGTGCCAGCAGTATCACTAGAGGAGGGGCTGGTCAGCCCCAGCATTTT. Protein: CASSITRGGAGQPQHF.

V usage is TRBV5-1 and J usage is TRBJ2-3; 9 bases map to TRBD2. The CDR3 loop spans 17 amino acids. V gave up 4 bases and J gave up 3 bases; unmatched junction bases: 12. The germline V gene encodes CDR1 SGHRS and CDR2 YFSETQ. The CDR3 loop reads CASSLGPLAGATDTQYF. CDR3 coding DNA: TGCGCCAGCAGCCTTGGCCCCTTAGCGGGAGCGACAGATACGCAGTATTTT.

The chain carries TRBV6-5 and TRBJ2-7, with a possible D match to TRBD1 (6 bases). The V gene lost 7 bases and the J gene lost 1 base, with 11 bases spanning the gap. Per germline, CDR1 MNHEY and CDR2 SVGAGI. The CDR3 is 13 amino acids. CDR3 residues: CASTPDRSYEQYF. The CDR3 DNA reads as TGTGCCAGCACTCCCGACAGGTCCTACGAGCAGTACTTC.